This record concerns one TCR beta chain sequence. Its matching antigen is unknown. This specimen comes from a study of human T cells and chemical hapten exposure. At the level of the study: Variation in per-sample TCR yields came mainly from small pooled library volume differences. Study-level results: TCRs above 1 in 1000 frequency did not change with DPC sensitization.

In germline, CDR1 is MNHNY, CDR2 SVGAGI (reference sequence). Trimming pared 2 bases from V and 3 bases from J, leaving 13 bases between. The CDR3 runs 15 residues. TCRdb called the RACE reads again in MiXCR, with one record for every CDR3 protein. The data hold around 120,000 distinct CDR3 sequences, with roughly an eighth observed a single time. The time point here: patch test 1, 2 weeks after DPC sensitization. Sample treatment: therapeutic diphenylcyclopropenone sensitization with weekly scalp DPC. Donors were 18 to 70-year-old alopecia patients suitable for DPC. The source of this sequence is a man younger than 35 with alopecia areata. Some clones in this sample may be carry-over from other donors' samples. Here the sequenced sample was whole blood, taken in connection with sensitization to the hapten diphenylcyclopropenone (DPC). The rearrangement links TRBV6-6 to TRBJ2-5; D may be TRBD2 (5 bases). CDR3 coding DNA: TGTGCCAGCAGTTACCGGGATCCTCCCGAAGAGACCCAGTACTTC. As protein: CASSYRDPPEETQYF.